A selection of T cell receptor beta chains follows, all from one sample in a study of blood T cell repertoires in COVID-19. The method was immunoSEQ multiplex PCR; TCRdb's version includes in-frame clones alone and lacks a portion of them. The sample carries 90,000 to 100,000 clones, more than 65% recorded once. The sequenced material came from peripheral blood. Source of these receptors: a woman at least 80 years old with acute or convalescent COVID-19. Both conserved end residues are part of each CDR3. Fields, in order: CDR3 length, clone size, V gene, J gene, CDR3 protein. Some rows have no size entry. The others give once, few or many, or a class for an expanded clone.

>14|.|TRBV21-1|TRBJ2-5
CASSKARAVETQYF
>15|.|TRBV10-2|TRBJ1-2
CASSDRTGANYGYTF
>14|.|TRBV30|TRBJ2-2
CAWNGGGDTGELFF
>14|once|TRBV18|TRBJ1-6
CASSPTGGNSPLHF
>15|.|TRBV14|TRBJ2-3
CASSPPGLFADTQYF
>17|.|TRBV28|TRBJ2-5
CASFPSSGTGNQETQYF
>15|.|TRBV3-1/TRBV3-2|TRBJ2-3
CASSQGTSSADTQYF
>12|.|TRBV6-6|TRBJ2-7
CASSYRENEQYF
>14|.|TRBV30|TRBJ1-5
CAWSKVETNQPQHF
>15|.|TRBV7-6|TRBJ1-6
CASSLGRQGLSPLHF
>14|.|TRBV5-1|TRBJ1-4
CASSYDRGGEKLFF
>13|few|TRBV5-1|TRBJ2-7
CASSLEGNYEQYF
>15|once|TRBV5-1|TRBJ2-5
CASRRGGASSETQYF
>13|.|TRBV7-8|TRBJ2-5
CASSLDREETQYF
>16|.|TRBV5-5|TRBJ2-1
CASSFYRSSSYNEQFF
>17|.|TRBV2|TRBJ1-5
CASRTSARQNSNQPQHF
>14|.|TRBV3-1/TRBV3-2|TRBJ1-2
CASTPTTAYGGYTF
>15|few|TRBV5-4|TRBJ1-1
CASQGTGDLNTEAFF
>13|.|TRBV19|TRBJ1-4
CASSWGQKEKLFF
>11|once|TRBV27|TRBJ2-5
CASSPQETQYF